These 30 T cell receptor beta chains originate from one sample sequenced in a study of blood T cell repertoires in COVID-19. Profiled with immunoSEQ multiplex PCR; TCRdb holds only in-frame clones, not every one. The data contain approximately 110,000 clones, 70% to 85% of them seen just once; the ten biggest clones take up 0.86%. The sample taken for sequencing was peripheral blood. These receptors were obtained from a human donor with acute or convalescent COVID-19. The donor label of this sample is uncertain.

The gene calls are TRBV6-6 and TRBJ2-4; possibly TRBD2 for D (5 bases). V was shortened by 5 bases and J by 2 bases, with 16 bases between the two germline ends. The CDR3 runs to 16 residues. Germline lookup yields CDR1 MNHNY and CDR2 SVGAGI (reference sequence). The CDR3 DNA follows: TGTGCCAGCAGTCTGAGCGGCAACCGGCCCAAAAACATTCAGTACTTC. Protein: CASSLSGNRPKNIQYF.

In its sample, this clone was seen many times. V is TRBV19 and J is TRBJ1-5; TRBD1 agrees at 8 bases. V dropped 3 bases and J dropped 0; count of bases not matched to a gene: 4. This CDR3 contains 16 residues. Germline CDR1 is LNHDA and CDR2 is SQIVND (reference sequence). For the CDR3, the DNA is TGTGCCAGTAGTATGGACAGGGCACATAGCAATCAGCCCCAGCATTTT. Residues: CASSMDRAHSNQPQHF.

The chain links TRBV28 to TRBJ2-3, with 7 bases fitting TRBD1. This CDR3 has 15 amino acids. Trimming took 5 bases from V and 1 from J; bases not matched to a gene: 6. From germline, CDR1 is MDHEN and CDR2 SYDVKM. CDR3 sequence: CASSNEGAGTDTQYF. CDR3 coding DNA: TGTGCCAGCAGTAACGAGGGGGCTGGCACAGATACGCAGTATTTT.

The chain uses TRBV27 and TRBJ2-3, with a possible D match to TRBD2 (6 bases). CDR1 MNHEY and CDR2 SMNVEV come from the germline V gene (reference sequence). This CDR3 is built from 14 residues. Trimming pared 0 bases from V and 3 bases from J, leaving 7 bases between. The CDR3 here is CASSLSGLTDTQYF. The CDR3 nucleotides read TGTGCCAGCAGTTTATCGGGACTGACAGATACGCAGTATTTT.

V gene TRBV3-1 (or the pseudogene TRBV3-2) combines with J gene TRBJ2-2, with 8 bases lining up with TRBD2. CDR1 is LGHDT and CDR2 is YNNKEL in the germline V gene (reference sequence). This CDR3 is 15 amino acids long. The J segment lost 0 bases and the V segment lost 4 bases, leaving 1 base of the junction unmatched. Here the CDR3 reads CASSRGLANTGELFF. The CDR3 DNA reads TGTGCCAGCAGCCGGGGACTAGCGAACACCGGGGAGCTGTTTTTT.

The chain employs TRBV6-5 and TRBJ2-4; 9 nucleotides match TRBD2. The CDR3 length is 15 residues. The ends lost 10 bases at V and 7 bases at J; junction bases unmatched: 14. Germline CDR1 and CDR2: MNHEY and SVGAGI. The CDR3 DNA is TGTGCCACCACCTCGAAAGGCGGGGGGGGGAACATTCAGTACTTC. It yields the protein CATTSKGGGGNIQYF.

For this clone: The identical CDR3 is also encoded by other nucleotide sequences in the sample. The V call is TRBV30, the J call TRBJ1-5; D is possibly TRBD1 (5 bases). The ends were cut back, 1 base at V and 2 bases at J, with 6 bases in the middle. CDR1 is GTSNPN, CDR2 SVGIG, per germline (reference sequence). The CDR3 is made up of 13 amino acids. The CDR3 protein is CAWSGGGNQPQHF. CDR3 bases: TGTGCCTGGAGTGGGGGGGGCAATCAGCCCCAGCATTTT. Full variable domain (rest looked up from reference TRBV30 and TRBJ1-5): SQTIHQWPATLVQPVGSPLSLECTVEGTSNPNLYWYRQAAGRGLQLLFYSVGIGQISSEVPQNLSASRPQDRQFILSSKKLLLSDSGFYLCAWSGGGNQPQHFGDGTRLSIL.

The chain has TRBV2 and TRBJ2-5, with TRBD2 as a possible D gene (6 bases). The CDR3 consists of 13 residues. V was pared by 6 bases and J by 5 bases, with 13 bases between. Germline loops: CDR1 SNHLY, CDR2 FYNNEI. CDR3 sequence (DNA): TGTGCCAGCAGAGCGACTAGTTGGGAGACCCAGTACTTC. Protein sequence: CASRATSWETQYF.

The V gene is TRBV5-1, the J gene TRBJ1-4; 7 bases map to TRBD1. CDR1 SGHRS and CDR2 YFSETQ come from the germline V gene. The V and J ends lost 2 bases and 8 bases, in that order; junction bases with no gene match: 15. The CDR3 spans 17 residues. The chain's CDR3 is CASSLGQTDRVNEKLFF. CDR3 nucleotide sequence: TGCGCCAGCAGCTTAGGCCAAACCGACAGGGTAAACGAAAAACTGTTTTTT.

V is TRBV5-1 and J is TRBJ1-4, with unresolved D. The CDR3 sequence is 15 residues long. V gave up 0 bases and J gave up 0 bases, with 6 bases separating them. Germline values: CDR1 SGHRS, CDR2 YFSETQ. The CDR3 reads CASSLGGSTNEKLFF. CDR3 nucleotides: TGCGCCAGCAGCTTGGGCGGGTCAACTAATGAAAAACTGTTTTTT. Filled out from reference TRBV5-1 and TRBJ1-4, the complete variable domain reads KAGVTQTPRYLIKTRGQQVTLSCSPISGHRSVSWYQQTPGQGLQFLFEYFSETQRNKGNFPGRFSGRQFSNSRSEMNVSTLELGDSALYLCASSLGGSTNEKLFFGSGTQLSVL.

The chain employs TRBV7-2 and TRBJ1-2; TRBD1 might be the D (6 bases). Germline CDR1 is SGHTA and CDR2 is FQGNSA. The CDR3 contains 14 residues. With 5 bases removed from V and 4 bases from J, the gap between germline ends came to 14 bases. DNA for the CDR3: TGTGCCAGCAGCGCCCACAGGGACGGCTATGGCTACACCTTC. It codes for CASSAHRDGYGYTF.

The chain carries TRBV6-1 and TRBJ1-6; D is ambiguous. Germline CDR1 MNHNS, CDR2 SASEGT. The CDR3 length is 15 residues. V was cut by 2 bases and J by 0 bases, with 5 bases left in between. For the CDR3, the DNA is TGTGCCAGCAGTGAATCGAGCTCCTATAATTCACCCCTCCACTTT. As protein: CASSESSSYNSPLHF.

This chain connects TRBV5-6 to TRBJ1-2; D not certain. The CDR3 has 14 residues. CDR1 SGHDT and CDR2 YYEEEE come from the germline V gene. V was clipped by 1 base and J by 3 bases, with 10 bases between them. CDR3 sequence reads: CASSLTDFYYGYTF. CDR3 DNA sequence: TGTGCCAGCAGCTTGACGGACTTCTACTATGGCTACACCTTC.

The sample holds a few counts of this clone. V gene TRBV18 combines with J gene TRBJ2-1, with 8 bases fitting TRBD2. Trimming cost V 2 bases and J 7 bases; bases outside gene matches: 4. The CDR3 contains 14 residues. Germline lookup yields CDR1 KGHSH and CDR2 LQKENI. In DNA, the CDR3 is TGTGCCAGCTCACCAACTAGCGGCATTAATGAGCAGTTCTTC. Encoded protein: CASSPTSGINEQFF.

This clone was recorded a few times. The V and J genes are TRBV4-1 and TRBJ2-7; 9 bases agree with TRBD1. CDR3 size: 19 residues. J gave up 4 bases and V 0 bases, and 16 bases lay outside the gene matches. In germline, CDR1 is MGHRA, CDR2 YSYEKL. CDR3 region: CASSQDQGGQGVALYEQYF. CDR3 nucleotides: TGCGCCAGCAGCCAAGACCAGGGGGGACAGGGAGTAGCACTTTACGAGCAGTACTTC.

This chain joins TRBV6-6 and TRBJ2-7; unclear D gene. This CDR3 comprises 16 residues. The V gene's germline CDR1 is MNHNY and CDR2 SVGAGI (reference sequence). V was trimmed by 2 bases and J by 0 bases, leaving 14 bases between them. The CDR3 coding sequence is TGTGCCAGCAGTTACACCCCAGGTTCCACCTCCTACGAGCAGTACGTC. This sequence encodes CASSYTPGSTSYEQYV.

The chain joins TRBV7-9 to TRBJ1-1; D not resolved. V was shortened by 5 bases and J by 0 bases, with 13 bases between the two germline ends. Germline CDR1 SEHNR, CDR2 FQNEAQ (reference sequence). This CDR3 contains 15 residues. The CDR3 protein is CASSIREGVNTEAFF. CDR3 DNA: TGTGCCAGCAGCATACGGGAGGGAGTGAACACTGAAGCTTTCTTT.

This clone showed up just a few times. V is TRBV5-4 and J is TRBJ2-3; possibly TRBD2 for D (7 bases). V lost 3 bases to trimming and J lost 2 bases, with 16 bases between them. The V gene's germline CDR1 is SGHNT and CDR2 YYREEE (reference sequence). The CDR3 is 16 amino acids. The CDR3 loop is CASSSRRGGNTDTQYF. Written as DNA, the CDR3 is TGTGCCAGCAGCTCAAGGAGGGGGGGGAACACAGATACGCAGTATTTT.

The V call is TRBV4-1, the J call TRBJ1-3; the D is unclear. Germline V gives CDR1 MGHRA, CDR2 YSYEKL. The CDR3 runs 15 residues. Trimming took 0 bases from V and 0 from J, leaving 6 bases between them. The CDR3, as DNA: TGCGCCAGCAGCCAAGATATCCTCTCTGGAAACACCATATATTTT. Translating it yields CASSQDILSGNTIYF.

The gene calls are TRBV2 and TRBJ1-1; a possible D gene is TRBD1 (6 bases). V was pared by 6 bases and J by 3 bases, with 8 bases between. The CDR3 totals 12 residues. CDR1 is SNHLY, CDR2 FYNNEI, per germline. CDR3 bases: TGTGCCAGCAGAAACAGGGACACTGAAGCTTTCTTT. Protein sequence: CASRNRDTEAFF.

The genes are TRBV30 and TRBJ2-7; D possibly corresponds to TRBD1 (5 bases). Germline-derived CDR1 and CDR2 are GTSNPN and SVGIG (reference sequence). Between the trimmed V and J ends, which lost 2 bases and 0 bases, there was a span of 17 bases. The CDR3 has 16 amino acids. CDR3 DNA: TGTGCCTGGAGTCCAAGACAGTCCCTAAACTCCTACGAGCAGTACTTC. Translating it yields CAWSPRQSLNSYEQYF.

V usage is TRBV10-3 and J usage is TRBJ2-7; TRBD2 agrees at 7 bases. Germline lookup yields CDR1 ENHRY and CDR2 SYGVKD. This CDR3 has 14 residues. V lost 4 bases, J lost 6 bases, and 9 bases stayed unmatched. The CDR3 sequence is CAISGGLVGSEQYF. The CDR3 DNA reads as TGTGCCATCAGTGGCGGACTAGTCGGGTCCGAGCAGTACTTC.

The chain links TRBV7-9 to TRBJ2-7; TRBD1 might be the D (6 bases). The V end was cut by 5 bases, the J end by 1 base, with 15 bases between. The germline gives CDR1 SEHNR, CDR2 FQNEAQ (reference sequence). The CDR3 spans 15 residues. The CDR3 nucleotides are TGTGCCAGCAGCCCGCCCGGGACACCTTCCTACGAGCAGTACTTC. Its translation: CASSPPGTPSYEQYF.

The count of this clone is one. The chain is built from TRBV7-2 and TRBJ1-4, with D perhaps matching TRBD1 (5 bases). The CDR3 has 15 residues. Germline V gene sequence: CDR1 SGHTA, CDR2 FQGNSA. V was clipped by 2 bases and J by 8 bases, with 15 bases between them. The CDR3 nucleotides read TGTGCCAGCAGCTTATTTGGGACGGCGGGGGAAAAACTGTTTTTT. This encodes CASSLFGTAGEKLFF.

The chain joins TRBV7-9 to TRBJ2-5; D is unresolved. The V gene's germline CDR1 is SEHNR and CDR2 FQNEAQ (reference sequence). The V gene lost 5 bases and the J gene lost 4 bases, with 11 bases spanning the gap. The CDR3 sequence is 13 residues long. This CDR3 reads CASSPRVGETQYF. The CDR3 region has the DNA TGTGCCAGCAGCCCCCGCGTTGGAGAGACCCAGTACTTC.

The chain employs TRBV6-5 and TRBJ2-3; 8 positions match TRBD1. J lost 1 base, V lost 2 bases, and 5 bases had no gene match. CDR1 and CDR2 (germline): MNHEY, SVGAGI. This CDR3 contains 16 residues. The CDR3 DNA is TGTGCCAGCAGTTACCGAGGGACAGGTCGCACAGATACGCAGTATTTT. This translates into CASSYRGTGRTDTQYF.

This sequence joins TRBV11-2 and TRBJ1-4; 10 bases align to TRBD1. Germline V lookup: CDR1 SGHAT, CDR2 FQNNGV. The CDR3 runs to 17 residues. After removal of 4 bases from V and 6 bases from J, the junction contained 11 bases not matched to a gene. CDR3 protein: CASSSRAFGTGDEKLFF. CDR3 coding DNA: TGTGCCAGCAGCTCCCGGGCGTTTGGGACAGGGGATGAAAAACTGTTTTTT.

The V call is TRBV18, the J call TRBJ2-1, with D perhaps TRBD1 (5 bases). The CDR3 loop spans 16 amino acids. The germline gives CDR1 KGHSH, CDR2 LQKENI. The ends were cut back, 3 bases at V and 8 bases at J, with 20 bases in the middle. CDR3 DNA sequence: TGTGCCAGCTCACCCCCAGGGCCCTCACCCCCCCATGAGCAGTTCTTC. Translating gives CASSPPGPSPPHEQFF.

J is TRBJ1-6 and V is TRBV11-2; 8 bases match TRBD1. The CDR3 sequence is 11 residues long. V trimming: 3 bases; J trimming: 14 bases; junction bases outside the gene matches: 0. The V gene's germline CDR1 is SGHAT and CDR2 FQNNGV. CDR3 amino acids: CASSLDRALHF. The CDR3 nucleotides are TGTGCCAGCAGCTTGGACAGGGCCCTCCACTTT.

The V and J genes are TRBV7-9 and TRBJ2-7; TRBD2 aligns across 11 bases. The CDR3 has 15 residues. The trim removed 2 bases at V and 5 bases at J, leaving 5 bases unmatched. Germline V CDR1 and CDR2: SEHNR, FQNEAQ (reference sequence). In DNA form, the CDR3 reads TGTGCCAGCAGCTTAATGGGACTAGCGGCAGACGAGCAGTACTTC. It encodes CASSLMGLAADEQYF.